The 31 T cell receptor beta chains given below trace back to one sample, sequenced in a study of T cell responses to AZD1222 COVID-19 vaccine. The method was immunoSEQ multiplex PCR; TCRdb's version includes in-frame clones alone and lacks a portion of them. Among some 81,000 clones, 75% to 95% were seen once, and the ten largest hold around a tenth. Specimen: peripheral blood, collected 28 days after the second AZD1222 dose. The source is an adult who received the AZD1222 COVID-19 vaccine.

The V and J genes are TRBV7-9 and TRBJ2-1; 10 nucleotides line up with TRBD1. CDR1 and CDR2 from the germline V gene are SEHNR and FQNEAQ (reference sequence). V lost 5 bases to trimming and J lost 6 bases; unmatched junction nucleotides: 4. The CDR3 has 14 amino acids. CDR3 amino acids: CASSPRQGANEQFF. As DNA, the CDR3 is TGTGCCAGCAGCCCAAGACAGGGGGCCAATGAGCAGTTCTTC.

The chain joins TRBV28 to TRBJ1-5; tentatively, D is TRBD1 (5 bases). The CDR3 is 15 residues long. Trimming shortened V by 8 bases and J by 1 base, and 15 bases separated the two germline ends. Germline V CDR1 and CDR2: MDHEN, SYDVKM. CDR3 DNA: TGTGCCAGCGGGTTCAGACAGAGAAGCAATCAGCCCCAGCATTTT. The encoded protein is CASGFRQRSNQPQHF.

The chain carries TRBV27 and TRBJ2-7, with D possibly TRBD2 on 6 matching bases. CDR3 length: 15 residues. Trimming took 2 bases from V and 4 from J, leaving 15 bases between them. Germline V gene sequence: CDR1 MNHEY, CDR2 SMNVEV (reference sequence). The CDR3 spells CASSLRPGLPYEQYF. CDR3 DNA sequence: TGTGCCAGCAGTTTACGACCGGGACTTCCTTACGAGCAGTACTTC.

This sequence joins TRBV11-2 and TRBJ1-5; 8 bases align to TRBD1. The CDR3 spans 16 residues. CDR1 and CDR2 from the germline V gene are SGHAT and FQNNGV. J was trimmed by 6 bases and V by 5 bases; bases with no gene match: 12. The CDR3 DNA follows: TGTGCCAGCAGCCCTAGTCTGGGACAGGCCACTCAGCCCCAGCATTTT. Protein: CASSPSLGQATQPQHF.

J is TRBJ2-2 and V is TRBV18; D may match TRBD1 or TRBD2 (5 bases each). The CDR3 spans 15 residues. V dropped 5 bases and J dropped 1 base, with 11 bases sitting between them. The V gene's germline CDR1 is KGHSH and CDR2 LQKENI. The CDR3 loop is CASSAGTENTGELFF. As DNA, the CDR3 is TGTGCCAGCTCAGCCGGGACCGAGAACACCGGGGAGCTGTTTTTT.

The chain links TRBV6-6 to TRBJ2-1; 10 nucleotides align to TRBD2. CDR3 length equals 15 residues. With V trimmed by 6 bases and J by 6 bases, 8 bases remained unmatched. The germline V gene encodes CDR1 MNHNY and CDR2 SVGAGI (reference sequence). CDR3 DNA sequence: TGTGCCAGCAGCGCGTCTAGCGGGAGCGGCAATGAGCAGTTCTTC. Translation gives CASSASSGSGNEQFF.

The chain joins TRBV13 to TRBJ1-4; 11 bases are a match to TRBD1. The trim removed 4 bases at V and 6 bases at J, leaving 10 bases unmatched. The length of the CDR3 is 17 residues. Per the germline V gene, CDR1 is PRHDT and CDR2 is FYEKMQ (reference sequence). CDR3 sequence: CASSYRNRDRGYEKLFF. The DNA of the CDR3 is TGTGCCAGCAGCTACCGAAACCGGGACAGGGGGTATGAAAAACTGTTTTTT.

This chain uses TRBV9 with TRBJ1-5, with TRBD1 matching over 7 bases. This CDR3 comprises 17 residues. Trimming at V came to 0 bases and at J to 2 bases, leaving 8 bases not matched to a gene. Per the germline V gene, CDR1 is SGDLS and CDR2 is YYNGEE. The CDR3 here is CASSVARTTGGNQPQHF. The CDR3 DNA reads TGTGCCAGCAGCGTAGCAAGGACAACAGGGGGCAATCAGCCCCAGCATTTT.

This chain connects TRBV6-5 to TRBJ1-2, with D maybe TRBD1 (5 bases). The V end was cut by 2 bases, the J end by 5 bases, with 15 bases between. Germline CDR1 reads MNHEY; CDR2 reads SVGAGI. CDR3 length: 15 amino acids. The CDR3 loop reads CASSYATGTTYGYTF. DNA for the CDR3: TGTGCCAGCAGTTACGCAACCGGGACCACGTATGGCTACACCTTC.

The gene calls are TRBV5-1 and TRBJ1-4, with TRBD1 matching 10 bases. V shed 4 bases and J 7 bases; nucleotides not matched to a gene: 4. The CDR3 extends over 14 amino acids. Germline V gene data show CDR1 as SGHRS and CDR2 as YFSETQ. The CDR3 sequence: CASSPGTGVEKLFF. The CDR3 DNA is TGCGCCAGCAGCCCGGGGACAGGGGTTGAAAAACTGTTTTTT. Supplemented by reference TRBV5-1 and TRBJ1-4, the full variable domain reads KAGVTQTPRYLIKTRGQQVTLSCSPISGHRSVSWYQQTPGQGLQFLFEYFSETQRNKGNFPGRFSGRQFSNSRSEMNVSTLELGDSALYLCASSPGTGVEKLFFGSGTQLSVL.

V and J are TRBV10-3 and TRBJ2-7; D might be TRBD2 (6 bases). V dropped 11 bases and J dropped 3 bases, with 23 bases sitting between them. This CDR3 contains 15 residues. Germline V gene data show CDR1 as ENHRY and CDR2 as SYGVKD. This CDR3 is CAVRLDLGQNYEQYF. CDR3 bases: TGTGCCGTACGACTAGACTTAGGGCAGAACTACGAGCAGTACTTC.

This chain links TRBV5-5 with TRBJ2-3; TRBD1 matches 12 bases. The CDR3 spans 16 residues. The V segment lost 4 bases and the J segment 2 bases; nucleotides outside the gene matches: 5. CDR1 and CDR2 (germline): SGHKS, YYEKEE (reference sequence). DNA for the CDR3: TGTGCCAGCAGCGGGGGGACAGGGGGCTTCACAGATACGCAGTATTTT. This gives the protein CASSGGTGGFTDTQYF.

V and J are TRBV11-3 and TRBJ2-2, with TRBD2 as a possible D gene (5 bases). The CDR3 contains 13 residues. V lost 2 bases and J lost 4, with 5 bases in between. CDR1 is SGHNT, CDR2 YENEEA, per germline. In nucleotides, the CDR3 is TGTGCCAGCAGCTTACGGGGCACCGGGGAGCTGTTTTTT. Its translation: CASSLRGTGELFF.

CDR3 loop: CASSLGRSYEQYF. CDR3 coding DNA: TGTGCCAGCAGCTTAGGACGCTCCTACGAGCAGTACTTC. The chain links TRBV7-2 to TRBJ2-7; D is uncertain. This CDR3 region has 13 residues. Trimming removed 1 base at V and 0 bases at J, with 4 bases between. The germline V gene encodes CDR1 SGHTA and CDR2 FQGNSA.

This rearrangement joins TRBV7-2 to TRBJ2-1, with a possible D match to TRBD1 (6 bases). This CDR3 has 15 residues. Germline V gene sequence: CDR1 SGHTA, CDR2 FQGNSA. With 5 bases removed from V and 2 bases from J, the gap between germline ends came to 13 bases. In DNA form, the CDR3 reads TGTGCCAGCAGCATCGAGGGGGTACCCTACAATGAGCAGTTCTTC. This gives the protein CASSIEGVPYNEQFF.

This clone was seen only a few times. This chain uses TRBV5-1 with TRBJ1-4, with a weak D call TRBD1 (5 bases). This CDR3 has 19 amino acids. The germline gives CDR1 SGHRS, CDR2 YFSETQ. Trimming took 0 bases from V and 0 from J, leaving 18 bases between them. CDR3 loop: CASSLVAGRQGATNEKLFF. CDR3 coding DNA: TGCGCCAGCAGCTTGGTAGCAGGGCGGCAGGGAGCAACTAATGAAAAACTGTTTTTT.

The CDR3 sequence: CASSDVGRTGGSSPLHF. CDR3 DNA sequence: TGTGCCAGCAGTGATGTGGGCCGGACAGGGGGAAGTTCACCCCTCCACTTT. The chain combines TRBV25-1 with TRBJ1-6; 10 nucleotides line up with TRBD1. From germline, CDR1 is MGHDK and CDR2 SYGVNS. V gave up 3 bases and J gave up 9 bases; unmatched junction bases: 11. The length of the CDR3 is 17 residues.

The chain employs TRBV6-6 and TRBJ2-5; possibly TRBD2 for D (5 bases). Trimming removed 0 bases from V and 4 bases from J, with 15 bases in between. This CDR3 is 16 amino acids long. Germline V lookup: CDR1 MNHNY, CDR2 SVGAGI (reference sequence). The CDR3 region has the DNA TGTGCCAGCAGTTACTCGAGTGAGGGCCGAGGAGAGACCCAGTACTTC. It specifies CASSYSSEGRGETQYF.

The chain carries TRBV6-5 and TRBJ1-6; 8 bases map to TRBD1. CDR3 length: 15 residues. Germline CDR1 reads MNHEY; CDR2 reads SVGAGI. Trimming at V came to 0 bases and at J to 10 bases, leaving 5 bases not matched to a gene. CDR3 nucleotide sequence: TGTGCCAGCAGTTACTCCATACAGGGGGACTCACCCCTCCACTTT. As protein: CASSYSIQGDSPLHF.

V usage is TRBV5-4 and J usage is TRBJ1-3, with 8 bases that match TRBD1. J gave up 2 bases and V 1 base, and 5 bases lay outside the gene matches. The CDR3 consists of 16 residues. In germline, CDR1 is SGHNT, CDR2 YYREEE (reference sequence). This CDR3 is CASSLQGADTGNTIYF. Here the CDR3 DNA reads TGTGCCAGCAGCTTGCAGGGGGCGGATACTGGAAACACCATATATTTT.

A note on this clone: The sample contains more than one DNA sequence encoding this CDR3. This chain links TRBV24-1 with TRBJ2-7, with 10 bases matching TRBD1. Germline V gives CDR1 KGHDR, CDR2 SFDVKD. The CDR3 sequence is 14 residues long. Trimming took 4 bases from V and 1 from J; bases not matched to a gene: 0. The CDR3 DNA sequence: TGTGCCACCAGTGAGGGACAGGGGTCCTACGAGCAGTACTTC. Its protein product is CATSEGQGSYEQYF.

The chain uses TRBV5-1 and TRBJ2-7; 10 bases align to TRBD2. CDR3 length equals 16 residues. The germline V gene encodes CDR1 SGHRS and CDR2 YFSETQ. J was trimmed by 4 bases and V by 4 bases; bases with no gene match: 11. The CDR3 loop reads CASSLKVAGGSYEQYF. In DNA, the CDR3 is TGCGCCAGCAGCCTCAAAGTAGCGGGAGGAAGTTACGAGCAGTACTTC.

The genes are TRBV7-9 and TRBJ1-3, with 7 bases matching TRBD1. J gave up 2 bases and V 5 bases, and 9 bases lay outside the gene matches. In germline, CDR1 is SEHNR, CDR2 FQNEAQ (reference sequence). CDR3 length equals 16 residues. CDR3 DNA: TGTGCCAGCAGCCCAGGGGACAGATCTGCTGGAAACACCATATATTTT. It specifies CASSPGDRSAGNTIYF.

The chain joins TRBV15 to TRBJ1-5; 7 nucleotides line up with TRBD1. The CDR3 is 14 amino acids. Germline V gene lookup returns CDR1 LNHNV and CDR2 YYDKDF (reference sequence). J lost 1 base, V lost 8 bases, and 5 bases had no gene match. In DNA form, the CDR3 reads TGTGCCACCTTGGACAGGCACAGCAATCAGCCCCAGCATTTT. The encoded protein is CATLDRHSNQPQHF.

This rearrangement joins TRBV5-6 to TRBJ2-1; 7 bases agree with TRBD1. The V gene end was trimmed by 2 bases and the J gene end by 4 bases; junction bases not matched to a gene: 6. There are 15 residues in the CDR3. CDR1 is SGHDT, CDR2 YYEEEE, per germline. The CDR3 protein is CASSLQGGSYNEQFF. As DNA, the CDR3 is TGTGCCAGCAGCTTACAAGGGGGCTCATACAATGAGCAGTTCTTC.

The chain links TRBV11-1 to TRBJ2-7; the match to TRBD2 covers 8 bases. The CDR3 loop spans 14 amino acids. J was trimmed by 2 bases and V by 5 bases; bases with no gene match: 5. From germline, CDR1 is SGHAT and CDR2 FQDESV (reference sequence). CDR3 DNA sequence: TGTGCCAGCAGCCTGACTAGCGAGACCTACGAGCAGTACTTC. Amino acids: CASSLTSETYEQYF.

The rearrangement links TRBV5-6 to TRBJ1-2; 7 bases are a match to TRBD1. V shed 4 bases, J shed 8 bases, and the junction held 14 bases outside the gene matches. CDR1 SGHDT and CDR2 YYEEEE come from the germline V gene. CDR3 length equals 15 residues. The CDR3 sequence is CASSPTDRVNSGYTF. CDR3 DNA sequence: TGTGCCAGCAGCCCCACCGACAGGGTGAACTCGGGCTACACCTTC.

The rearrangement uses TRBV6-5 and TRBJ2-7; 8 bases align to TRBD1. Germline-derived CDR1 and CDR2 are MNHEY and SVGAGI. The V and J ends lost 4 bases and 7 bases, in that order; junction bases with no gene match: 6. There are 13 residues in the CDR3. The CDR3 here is CASSSQGAREQYF. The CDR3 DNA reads TGTGCCAGCAGTTCGCAGGGGGCGAGGGAGCAGTACTTC.

DNA of the CDR3: TGTGCCAGCAGCCCGGGACCTCCGGCGTATGGCTACACCTTC. Residues: CASSPGPPAYGYTF. The chain has TRBV7-8 and TRBJ1-2; tentative D call: TRBD1 (5 bases). Germline V gene lookup returns CDR1 SGHVS and CDR2 FQNEAQ. V lost 5 bases, J lost 5 bases, and 15 bases lay in between. The CDR3 covers 14 residues.

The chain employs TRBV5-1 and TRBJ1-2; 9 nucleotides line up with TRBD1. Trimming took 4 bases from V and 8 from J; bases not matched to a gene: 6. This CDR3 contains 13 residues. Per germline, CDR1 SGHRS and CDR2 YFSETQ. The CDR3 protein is CASSEGQGGGYTF. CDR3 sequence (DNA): TGCGCCAGCAGCGAGGGACAGGGAGGAGGCTACACCTTC.

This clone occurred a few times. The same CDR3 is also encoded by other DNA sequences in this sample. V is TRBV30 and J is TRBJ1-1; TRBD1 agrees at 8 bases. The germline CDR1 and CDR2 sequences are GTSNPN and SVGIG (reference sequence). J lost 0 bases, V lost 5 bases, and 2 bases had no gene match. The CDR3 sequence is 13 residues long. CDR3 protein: CAWSGQVNTEAFF. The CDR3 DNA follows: TGTGCCTGGTCGGGACAGGTGAACACTGAAGCTTTCTTT. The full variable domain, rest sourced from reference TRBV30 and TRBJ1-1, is SQTIHQWPATLVQPVGSPLSLECTVEGTSNPNLYWYRQAAGRGLQLLFYSVGIGQISSEVPQNLSASRPQDRQFILSSKKLLLSDSGFYLCAWSGQVNTEAFFGQGTRLTVV.